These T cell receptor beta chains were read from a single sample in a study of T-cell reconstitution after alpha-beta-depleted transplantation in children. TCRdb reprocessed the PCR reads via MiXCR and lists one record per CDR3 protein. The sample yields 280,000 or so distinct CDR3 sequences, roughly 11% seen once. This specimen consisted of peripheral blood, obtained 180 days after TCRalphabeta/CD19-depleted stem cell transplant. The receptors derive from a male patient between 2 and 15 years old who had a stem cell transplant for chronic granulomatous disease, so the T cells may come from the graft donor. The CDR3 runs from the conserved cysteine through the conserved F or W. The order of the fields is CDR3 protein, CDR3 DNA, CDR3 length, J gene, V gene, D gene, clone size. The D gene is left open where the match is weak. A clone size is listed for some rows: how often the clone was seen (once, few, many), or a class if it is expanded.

CDR3 protein: CASSQVAGSRGEQFF
CDR3 DNA: TGCGCCAGCAGCCAAGTAGCGGGTAGCCGTGGTGAGCAGTTCTTC
CDR3 length: 15
J gene: TRBJ2-1
V gene: TRBV4-3
D gene: TRBD2
clone size: many

CDR3 protein: CASSSLASGEQFF
CDR3 DNA: TGTGCCAGCAGTTCACTAGCGTCGGGAGAGCAGTTCTTC
CDR3 length: 13
J gene: TRBJ2-1
V gene: TRBV6-2/TRBV6-3
D gene: TRBD2
clone size: many

CDR3 protein: CASSLAWGGIWNEQFF
CDR3 DNA: TGTGCCAGCAGTTTAGCATGGGGGGGGATCTGGAATGAGCAGTTCTTC
CDR3 length: 16
J gene: TRBJ2-1
V gene: TRBV12-3/TRBV12-4
D gene: TRBD2
clone size: many

CDR3 protein: CSALGDYEQYF
CDR3 DNA: TGCAGCGCACTGGGGGACTACGAGCAGTACTTC
CDR3 length: 11
J gene: TRBJ2-7
V gene: TRBV29-1
D gene: NA
clone size: many

CDR3 protein: CASSGTAISGNTIYF
CDR3 DNA: TGTGCCAGCAGCGGGACGGCGATCTCTGGAAACACCATATATTTT
CDR3 length: 15
J gene: TRBJ1-3
V gene: TRBV6-1
D gene: NA
clone size: many

CDR3 protein: CASSSGPQPQHF
CDR3 DNA: TGTGCCAGCAGTTCGGGTCCGCAGCCCCAGCATTTT
CDR3 length: 12
J gene: TRBJ1-5
V gene: TRBV6-2/TRBV6-3
D gene: NA
clone size: many

CDR3 protein: CSARDGSGRWDEQFF
CDR3 DNA: TGCAGTGCTAGAGATGGAAGCGGGAGGTGGGATGAGCAGTTCTTC
CDR3 length: 15
J gene: TRBJ2-1
V gene: TRBV20-1
D gene: TRBD2
clone size: many

CDR3 protein: CASSGAGTSVPWAQETQYF
CDR3 DNA: TGTGCCAGCAGCGGCGCCGGGACTAGCGTCCCCTGGGCGCAAGAGACCCAGTACTTC
CDR3 length: 19
J gene: TRBJ2-5
V gene: TRBV11-1
D gene: TRBD2
clone size: many

CDR3 protein: CASSPGGFAPEQYF
CDR3 DNA: TGTGCCAGCAGCCCTGGGGGATTTGCGCCCGAGCAGTACTTC
CDR3 length: 14
J gene: TRBJ2-7
V gene: TRBV7-9
D gene: NA
clone size: many

CDR3 protein: CASSLTGGPYEQYF
CDR3 DNA: TGTGCCAGCAGCTTGACGGGAGGGCCCTACGAGCAGTACTTC
CDR3 length: 14
J gene: TRBJ2-7
V gene: TRBV5-5
D gene: TRBD2
clone size: many

CDR3 protein: CASSLRGADYEQYF
CDR3 DNA: TGTGCCAGCAGCTTGCGAGGGGCCGACTACGAGCAGTACTTC
CDR3 length: 14
J gene: TRBJ2-7
V gene: TRBV7-2
D gene: NA
clone size: many

CDR3 protein: CASQHRDTQYF
CDR3 DNA: TGTGCCAGCCAACACCGAGATACGCAGTATTTT
CDR3 length: 11
J gene: TRBJ2-3
V gene: TRBV27
D gene: NA
clone size: many

CDR3 protein: CASSQGQGTLTRTDTQYF
CDR3 DNA: TGTGCCAGCAGCCAAGGACAGGGGACCCTCACACGCACAGATACGCAGTATTTT
CDR3 length: 18
J gene: TRBJ2-3
V gene: TRBV3-1
D gene: TRBD1
clone size: many

CDR3 protein: CASSLWQNTGELFF
CDR3 DNA: TGTGCCAGCAGCTTGTGGCAGAACACCGGGGAGCTGTTTTTT
CDR3 length: 14
J gene: TRBJ2-2
V gene: TRBV5-4
D gene: NA
clone size: NA

CDR3 protein: CASSESGHFNQPQHF
CDR3 DNA: TGTGCCAGCAGTGAATCGGGACACTTCAATCAGCCCCAGCATTTT
CDR3 length: 15
J gene: TRBJ1-5
V gene: TRBV25-1
D gene: NA
clone size: NA

CDR3 protein: CASSYQGWETQYF
CDR3 DNA: TGTGCCAGCAGCTATCAGGGATGGGAGACCCAGTACTTC
CDR3 length: 13
J gene: TRBJ2-5
V gene: TRBV12-3/TRBV12-4
D gene: NA
clone size: many

CDR3 protein: CAWSGGTADEQYF
CDR3 DNA: TGTGCCTGGAGTGGGGGGACAGCGGACGAGCAGTACTTC
CDR3 length: 13
J gene: TRBJ2-7
V gene: TRBV30
D gene: TRBD1
clone size: NA

CDR3 protein: CASSPTHRVRNEQFF
CDR3 DNA: TGTGCCAGCAGCCCGACCCACAGGGTTCGTAATGAGCAGTTCTTC
CDR3 length: 15
J gene: TRBJ2-1
V gene: TRBV12-3/TRBV12-4
D gene: NA
clone size: many

CDR3 protein: CSASREPGYEQYF
CDR3 DNA: TGCAGTGCTTCCAGGGAACCAGGGTACGAGCAGTACTTC
CDR3 length: 13
J gene: TRBJ2-7
V gene: TRBV20-1
D gene: NA
clone size: NA

CDR3 protein: CASSWGLGTGELFF
CDR3 DNA: TGTGCCAGCAGTTGGGGACTAGGCACCGGGGAGCTGTTTTTT
CDR3 length: 14
J gene: TRBJ2-2
V gene: TRBV28
D gene: TRBD2
clone size: many

CDR3 protein: CATPSLDRDKIGQFF
CDR3 DNA: TGTGCCACCCCTAGTCTGGACAGGGATAAGATTGGGCAGTTCTTC
CDR3 length: 15
J gene: TRBJ2-1
V gene: TRBV24-1
D gene: TRBD1
clone size: many

CDR3 protein: CASRSTGPDTQYF
CDR3 DNA: TGTGCCAGCAGATCAACGGGCCCGGATACGCAGTATTTT
CDR3 length: 13
J gene: TRBJ2-3
V gene: TRBV12-3/TRBV12-4
D gene: NA
clone size: many

CDR3 protein: CSARRLGGRVPTSTDTQYF
CDR3 DNA: TGCAGTGCTAGGCGATTAGGGGGACGGGTACCGACTAGCACAGATACGCAGTATTTT
CDR3 length: 19
J gene: TRBJ2-3
V gene: TRBV20-1
D gene: NA
clone size: many

CDR3 protein: CASSLGLGDSYEQYF
CDR3 DNA: TGTGCCAGCAGCTTAGGCCTTGGGGACTCCTACGAGCAGTACTTC
CDR3 length: 15
J gene: TRBJ2-7
V gene: TRBV7-9
D gene: NA
clone size: many

CDR3 protein: CASSLFGRGNYGYTF
CDR3 DNA: TGTGCCAGCAGCTTATTTGGCAGGGGGAACTATGGCTACACCTTC
CDR3 length: 15
J gene: TRBJ1-2
V gene: TRBV7-2
D gene: TRBD1
clone size: many

CDR3 protein: CASSRGTVVTQYF
CDR3 DNA: TGTGCCAGCAGCCGCGGGACAGTCGTGACCCAGTACTTC
CDR3 length: 13
J gene: TRBJ2-5
V gene: TRBV7-6
D gene: NA
clone size: many

CDR3 protein: CASTQQGAPTF
CDR3 DNA: TGTGCCAGCACCCAACAGGGGGCCCCCACCTTC
CDR3 length: 11
J gene: TRBJ1-2
V gene: TRBV7-9
D gene: TRBD1
clone size: many

CDR3 protein: CASSPLTSGAYEQFF
CDR3 DNA: TGTGCCAGCTCACCATTGACTAGCGGGGCCTATGAGCAGTTCTTC
CDR3 length: 15
J gene: TRBJ2-1
V gene: TRBV18
D gene: TRBD2
clone size: many

CDR3 protein: CSASMVGAVNQPQHF
CDR3 DNA: TGCAGTGCTAGTATGGTAGGGGCTGTAAATCAGCCCCAGCATTTT
CDR3 length: 15
J gene: TRBJ1-5
V gene: TRBV20-1
D gene: NA
clone size: many

CDR3 protein: CASSQGVQRPSYEQYF
CDR3 DNA: TGTGCCAGCAGCCAAGGAGTCCAGAGACCCTCCTACGAGCAGTACTTC
CDR3 length: 16
J gene: TRBJ2-7
V gene: TRBV3-1
D gene: NA
clone size: few

CDR3 protein: CASSYQQTGVDYEQYF
CDR3 DNA: TGTGCCAGCAGTTATCAACAGACAGGGGTCGACTACGAGCAGTACTTC
CDR3 length: 16
J gene: TRBJ2-7
V gene: TRBV13
D gene: TRBD1
clone size: few

CDR3 protein: CASSFDPTVDGYTF
CDR3 DNA: TGTGCCAGCAGTTTCGATCCAACAGTGGATGGCTACACCTTC
CDR3 length: 14
J gene: TRBJ1-2
V gene: TRBV28
D gene: NA
clone size: many

CDR3 protein: CASRGAGGVYNEQFF
CDR3 DNA: TGTGCCAGTAGGGGAGCGGGAGGAGTCTACAATGAGCAGTTCTTC
CDR3 length: 15
J gene: TRBJ2-1
V gene: TRBV19
D gene: TRBD2
clone size: few

CDR3 protein: CASSWPGLAGDADSYNEQFF
CDR3 DNA: TGTGCCAGCAGTTGGCCGGGACTAGCGGGTGACGCGGATTCCTACAATGAGCAGTTCTTC
CDR3 length: 20
J gene: TRBJ2-1
V gene: TRBV28
D gene: TRBD2
clone size: many

CDR3 protein: CASSFRTDYNEQFF
CDR3 DNA: TGTGCCAGCAGTTTCCGGACAGATTACAATGAGCAGTTCTTC
CDR3 length: 14
J gene: TRBJ2-1
V gene: TRBV12-3/TRBV12-4
D gene: NA
clone size: many

CDR3 protein: CASSQDVGRATGELFF
CDR3 DNA: TGTGCCAGCAGCCAAGATGTGGGAAGGGCCACCGGGGAGCTGTTTTTT
CDR3 length: 16
J gene: TRBJ2-2
V gene: TRBV14
D gene: NA
clone size: many

CDR3 protein: CASSQSLAGGPIQETQYF
CDR3 DNA: TGTGCCAGCAGCCAAAGCCTAGCGGGAGGGCCAATCCAAGAGACCCAGTACTTC
CDR3 length: 18
J gene: TRBJ2-5
V gene: TRBV3-1
D gene: TRBD2
clone size: many

CDR3 protein: CSANRNPGQGKRQPTDTQYF
CDR3 DNA: TGCAGTGCCAATAGAAACCCGGGACAGGGTAAAAGGCAACCCACAGATACGCAGTATTTT
CDR3 length: 20
J gene: TRBJ2-3
V gene: TRBV20-1
D gene: TRBD1
clone size: many

CDR3 protein: CASSNPGTEYNYGYTF
CDR3 DNA: TGTGCCAGCAGCAACCCCGGGACAGAGTACAACTATGGCTACACCTTC
CDR3 length: 16
J gene: TRBJ1-2
V gene: TRBV4-2
D gene: TRBD1
clone size: many

CDR3 protein: CASSGGLGRYEQYF
CDR3 DNA: TGTGCCAGCAGCGGGGGACTAGGGCGCTACGAGCAGTACTTC
CDR3 length: 14
J gene: TRBJ2-7
V gene: TRBV13
D gene: TRBD2
clone size: many

CDR3 protein: CASSLRTGPSGETQYF
CDR3 DNA: TGTGCCAGCAGTTTAAGGACAGGGCCGTCCGGAGAGACCCAGTACTTC
CDR3 length: 16
J gene: TRBJ2-5
V gene: TRBV12-3/TRBV12-4
D gene: TRBD1
clone size: many

CDR3 protein: CSARGAGKLSNQPQHF
CDR3 DNA: TGCAGTGCTAGGGGAGCGGGGAAACTTAGCAATCAGCCCCAGCATTTT
CDR3 length: 16
J gene: TRBJ1-5
V gene: TRBV20-1
D gene: NA
clone size: many

CDR3 protein: CASSLAVLAGWNTGELFF
CDR3 DNA: TGTGCCAGCAGCTTAGCGGTCCTTGCGGGATGGAACACCGGGGAGCTGTTTTTT
CDR3 length: 18
J gene: TRBJ2-2
V gene: TRBV5-6
D gene: NA
clone size: NA

CDR3 protein: CASSLFASDRGLDGYTF
CDR3 DNA: TGTGCCAGCAGCCTATTCGCGTCCGACAGGGGGCTTGATGGCTACACCTTC
CDR3 length: 17
J gene: TRBJ1-2
V gene: TRBV7-2
D gene: TRBD1
clone size: many

CDR3 protein: CASSKYHRQGDAPTQYF
CDR3 DNA: TGTGCCAGCAGCAAATACCACCGACAGGGGGACGCTCCGACCCAGTACTTC
CDR3 length: 17
J gene: TRBJ2-5
V gene: TRBV21-1
D gene: NA
clone size: NA

CDR3 protein: CASRLDRAEQYF
CDR3 DNA: TGTGCCAGCAGGCTGGACAGGGCCGAGCAGTACTTC
CDR3 length: 12
J gene: TRBJ2-7
V gene: TRBV7-2
D gene: TRBD1
clone size: many